This TCR beta chain was recovered during a study of T cell responses to AZD1222 COVID-19 vaccine. On the study more broadly: Second-dose recipients at about 4 or about 12 weeks were treated as one pooled group. General study results and limits: The donor group comprised mostly white British people and more females; the analysis possibly underestimated clonal diversity.

This CDR3 region has 14 residues. Trimming took 1 base from V and 15 from J; bases not matched to a gene: 9. Germline-derived CDR1 and CDR2 are SGHAT and FQNNGV. For this clone: Its target is unknown.

Clones were sequenced by immunoSEQ multiplex PCR, and TCRdb holds only the in-frame ones, with some missing. The table lists about 140,000 clones, about 92% of them singletons, with about 3% in the top ten. The TCR sequence derives from an adult in good health. V usage is TRBV11-2 and J usage is TRBJ1-6; 7 nucleotides agree with TRBD1. The input for sequencing was peripheral blood, taken on day 0 of AZD1222 vaccination. CDR3 DNA: TGTGCCAGCAGCTTAGGGACAGGACCTTCCGTCCTCCACTTT. Amino acid sequence: CASSLGTGPSVLHF.